What follows is one T cell receptor beta chain and its context. The antigen remains unidentified. TCRdb's copy holds only in-frame clones and misses some; the assay was immunoSEQ multiplex PCR. The top ten clones hold roughly 0.4% of a sample with approximately 86,000 clones, less than 95% of them seen once. This specimen belongs to a study of graft-versus-host responses after intestinal transplantation. This CDR3 is built from 9 residues. V lost 9 bases and J 9 bases, leaving 6 bases between the germline ends. Germline assignment: CDR1 SNHLY and CDR2 FYNNEI. The sequence derives from a human donor who was the organ donor for an intestinal transplant. This chain links TRBV2 with TRBJ2-1, with a weak D call TRBD1 (6 bases). Material: unstimulated CD8+ T cells sorted from spleen or lymph node cells, obtained before transplant. CDR3 bases: TGTGCCAGAGGGGGTGAGCAGTTCTTC. The encoded protein is CARGGEQFF.